One T cell receptor beta chain is described in this entry. The junction shows a germline mismatch at one end, possibly a read error. The data were produced by immunoSEQ multiplex PCR, yet TCRdb's version contains in-frame clones alone and is incomplete. Of about 99,000 clones listed, 84% are singletons. This sample stems from a study of T cell clones after liver transplantation. The CDR3 loop spans 14 amino acids. Germline loops: CDR1 SGHTA, CDR2 FQGNSA. Source: CD4+ T cells from blood, taken approximately 4 years after liver transplant. This chain uses TRBV7-2 with TRBJ2-3, with 14 bases aligning to TRBD2. The sequence came from a human patient who received a liver transplant. Some T cells could come from the graft donor. DNA for the CDR3: TGCGGGGCCCGACTAGCGGGAGGGTCAGATACGCAGTATTTT. Its protein product is CGARLAGGSDTQYF.